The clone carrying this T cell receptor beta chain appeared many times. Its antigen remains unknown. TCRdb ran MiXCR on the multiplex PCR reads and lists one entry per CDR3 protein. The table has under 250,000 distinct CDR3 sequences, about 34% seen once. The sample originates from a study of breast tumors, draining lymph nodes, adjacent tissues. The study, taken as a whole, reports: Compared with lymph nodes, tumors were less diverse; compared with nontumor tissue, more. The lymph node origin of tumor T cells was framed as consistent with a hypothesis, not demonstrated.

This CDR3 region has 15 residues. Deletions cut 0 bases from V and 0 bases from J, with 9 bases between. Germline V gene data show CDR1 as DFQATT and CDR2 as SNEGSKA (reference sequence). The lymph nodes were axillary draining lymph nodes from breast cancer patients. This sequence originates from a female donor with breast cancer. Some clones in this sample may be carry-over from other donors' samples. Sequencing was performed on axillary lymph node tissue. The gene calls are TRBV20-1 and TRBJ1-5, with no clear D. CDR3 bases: TGCAGTGCTAGAGATCTTGGCGGTAGCAATCAGCCCCAGCATTTT. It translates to CSARDLGGSNQPQHF.